These T cell receptor beta chains were read from a single sample in a study of shared clonotypes between healthy human individuals. The data were produced by immunoSEQ multiplex PCR, yet TCRdb's version contains in-frame clones alone and is incomplete. The sample consists of over a million clones, approximately 80% of them appearing once. Sample: memory CD4+ T cells from PBMCs. The receptors stem from a man younger than 35 in good health. Some clones in this sample may be carry-over from other donors' samples. Both conserved end residues are part of each CDR3. Fields, in order: D gene, J gene, clone size, V gene, CDR3 protein, CDR3 DNA. D genes are given only for firm matches. Only part of the rows carry a size: once, few, many, or a class if the clone is expanded.

. TRBJ1-5 . TRBV6-5 CASSLGLTQPQHF TGTGCCAGCAGTTTGGGCCTGACTCAGCCCCAGCATTTT
. TRBJ1-3 . TRBV5-1 CASSLVGVSGNTIYF TGCGCCAGCAGCTTGGTCGGGGTTTCTGGAAACACCATATATTTT
TRBD1 TRBJ1-1 . TRBV5-1 CASSPPGQGRTEAFF TGCGCCAGCAGCCCACCGGGACAGGGAAGGACTGAAGCTTTCTTT
TRBD1 TRBJ1-1 . TRBV6-1 CAAGGTGAGIAFF TGTGCCGCAGGCGGGACAGGGGCCGGCATAGCTTTCTTT
. TRBJ1-3 . TRBV28 CASTSTGTGNTIYF TGTGCCAGCACCTCTACAGGGACTGGAAACACCATATATTTT
. TRBJ1-1 . TRBV15 CATSNPGGTEAFF TGTGCCACCAGCAACCCCGGGGGGACTGAAGCTTTCTTT
. TRBJ2-4 . TRBV5-6 CASSSGTVAKNIQYF TGTGCCAGCAGCTCCGGGACGGTAGCCAAAAACATTCAGTACTTC
. TRBJ2-5 . TRBV5-1 CASSQSDRPKETQYF TGCGCCAGCAGCCAGAGCGACAGGCCTAAAGAGACCCAGTACTTC
. TRBJ2-1 . TRBV4-1 CASSHKGSYNEQFF TGCGCCAGCAGCCATAAAGGCTCCTACAATGAGCAGTTCTTC
TRBD1 TRBJ1-2 many TRBV9 CASSQGVGGDYGYTF TGTGCCAGCAGCCAAGGGGTAGGGGGCGACTATGGCTACACCTTC
. TRBJ2-7 . TRBV6-5 CASSPYYEQYF TGTGCCAGCAGTCCATACTACGAGCAGTACTTC
. TRBJ1-1 . TRBV6-1 CASRLGGKATEAFF TGTGCCAGCCGGCTGGGGGGAAAGGCCACTGAAGCTTTCTTT
. TRBJ2-5 . TRBV6-6 CASSYSGTGETQYF TGTGCCAGCAGTTACTCAGGGACTGGGGAGACCCAGTACTTC
TRBD2 TRBJ2-1 . TRBV11-2 CASSRGLAGNNEQFF TGTGCCAGCAGCCGAGGACTAGCGGGGAACAATGAGCAGTTCTTC
. TRBJ2-1 once TRBV29-1 CSVGRVSIYNEQFF TGCAGCGTTGGCCGGGTCTCGATTTACAATGAGCAGTTCTTC
. TRBJ2-6 once TRBV27 CASMLSGANVLTF TGTGCCAGTATGCTATCTGGGGCCAACGTCCTGACTTTC
. TRBJ1-5 once TRBV28 CASSYGLAPQHF TGTGCCAGCAGTTACGGACTAGCGCCCCAGCATTTT
TRBD2 TRBJ2-1 . TRBV5-1 CASSLELADTYNEQFF TGCGCCAGCAGCTTGGAGCTAGCGGACACCTACAATGAGCAGTTCTTC
TRBD2 TRBJ2-7 once TRBV7-2 CASSLDRTSYEQYF TGTGCCAGCAGCTTAGACAGGACTAGTTACGAGCAGTACTTC
. TRBJ2-5 few TRBV7-2 CASSLGTTQETQYF TGTGCCAGCAGCTTAGGGACTACTCAAGAGACCCAGTACTTC
. TRBJ2-2 . TRBV5-1 CASSGGVGELFF TGCGCCAGCAGCGGAGGGGTCGGGGAGCTGTTTTTT
. TRBJ1-1 . TRBV12-5 CASGLALLRGDLGTEAFF TGTGCTAGTGGTTTGGCCCTCCTCCGGGGGGACCTGGGCACTGAAGCTTTCTTT
. TRBJ2-3 . TRBV10-3 CAISGRGANGTDTQYF TGTGCCATCAGCGGGCGCGGGGCCAATGGCACAGATACGCAGTATTTT
. TRBJ2-4 . TRBV7-7 CASSYGTPKNIQYF TGTGCCAGCAGCTACGGGACTCCAAAAAACATTCAGTACTTC
. TRBJ2-7 . TRBV7-9 CASSFTGPTLDEQYF TGTGCCAGCAGCTTTACAGGGCCCACCTTGGACGAGCAGTACTTC
. TRBJ2-7 . TRBV5-1 CASSLVREIQREQYF TGTGCCAGCAGCTTGGTTCGGGAAATTCAACGCGAGCAGTATTTC
TRBD2 TRBJ2-7 . TRBV9 CASSATTGTSGITYEQYF TGTGCCAGCAGCGCGACAACCGGGACTAGCGGGATAACCTACGAGCAGTACTTC
TRBD1 TRBJ1-2 . TRBV6-5 CASSSYRGGAYGYTF TGTGCCAGCAGTTCCTACAGGGGAGGGGCCTATGGCTACACCTTC
TRBD1 TRBJ2-3 . TRBV19 CASSVGQGRYTDTQYF TGTGCCAGTAGTGTAGGACAGGGACGCTACACAGATACGCAGTATTTT
TRBD2 TRBJ2-3 . TRBV9 CASSVASSGSTDTQYF TGTGCCAGCAGCGTAGCTTCTAGCGGGAGCACAGATACGCAGTATTTT
. TRBJ2-2 . TRBV5-4 CASSLPRSGRSSELFF TGTGCCAGCAGCCTACCTAGATCAGGTCGGAGTAGCGAGCTGTTTTTT
. TRBJ2-1 . TRBV7-6 CASSLAGAYNEQFF TGTGCCAGCAGCTTAGCGGGCGCTTACAATGAGCAGTTCTTC
. TRBJ2-5 . TRBV10-3 CAISDWRADQETQYF TGTGCCATCAGTGATTGGCGGGCCGACCAAGAGACCCAGTACTTC
TRBD1 TRBJ2-5 once TRBV2 CASSADRGRETQYF TGTGCCAGCAGTGCCGACAGGGGGCGAGAGACCCAGTACTTC
TRBD1 TRBJ1-6 once TRBV6-5 CASSSLQGDNSPLHF TGTGCCAGCAGTTCCCTACAGGGGGACAATTCACCCCTCCACTTT
TRBD1 TRBJ1-2 . TRBV6-6 CASSGDRGAWGYTF TGTGCCAGCAGCGGCGACAGGGGGGCCTGGGGCTACACCTTC
TRBD1 TRBJ2-5 . TRBV11-3 CASSSQTGGSETQYF TGTGCCAGCAGCTCCCAGACAGGGGGTTCAGAGACCCAGTACTTC
TRBD2 TRBJ2-3 . TRBV7-9 CASSRRTSGRPTDTQYF TGTGCCAGCAGCCGGAGGACTAGCGGGAGGCCCACAGATACGCAGTATTTT
. TRBJ1-2 . TRBV5-1 CASSLEGGNYGYTF TGCGCCAGCAGCTTGGAAGGGGGGAACTATGGCTACACCTTC
TRBD1 TRBJ2-3 . TRBV18 CASSPTGTGADTQYF TGTGCCAGCTCACCTACCGGGACAGGGGCAGATACGCAGTATTTT
TRBD1 TRBJ1-5 . TRBV4-3 CASSLDRRINQPQHF TGCGCCAGCAGCCTGGACAGGCGGATCAATCAGCCCCAGCATTTT
. TRBJ2-3 few TRBV5-1 CASSLGTNEGADTQYF TGCGCCAGCAGCCTGGGCACAAACGAGGGCGCAGATACGCAGTATTTT
. TRBJ1-1 . TRBV7-3 CASSPSGANTEAFF TGTGCCAGCAGCCCCAGTGGGGCGAACACTGAAGCTTTCTTT
TRBD2 TRBJ2-7 . TRBV7-3 CASSFGGLYEQYF TGTGCCAGCAGCTTCGGGGGGTTGTACGAGCAGTACTTC
. TRBJ1-3 . TRBV2 CASSDRGSGNTIYF TGTGCCAGCAGTGACCGCGGATCCGGAAACACCATATATTTT
. TRBJ1-5 . TRBV30 CAWSRDTVSNQPQHF TGTGCCTGGAGTAGGGACACTGTTAGCAATCAGCCCCAGCATTTT
. TRBJ2-3 few TRBV2 CASSPGWFPTDTQYF TGTGCCAGCAGCCCCGGGTGGTTCCCCACAGATACGCAGTATTTT
. TRBJ1-2 . TRBV28 CASSSNTGQENYGYTF TGTGCCAGCAGTTCGAACACAGGGCAGGAAAACTATGGCTACACCTTC
. TRBJ2-1 . TRBV5-4 CASTTGTYNEQFF TGTGCCAGCACGACCGGGACATACAATGAGCAGTTCTTC
. TRBJ1-1 many TRBV5-4 CASSLETGGNTEAFF TGTGCCAGCAGCTTGGAAACTGGAGGGAACACTGAAGCTTTCTTT
. TRBJ1-1 . TRBV7-8 CASSSIRGRTEAFF TGTGCCAGCAGCTCGATAAGGGGTCGCACTGAAGCTTTCTTT